This T cell receptor (beta chain) was documented in a study of cytomegalovirus exposure and HLA in healthy donors. The PCR used 60 Vbeta and 13 Jbeta primers. Libraries were prepared by immunoSEQ multiplex PCR; TCRdb keeps only in-frame clonotypes and omits some of them. The sample lists 100,000 or so clones, roughly 80% seen once, with around 6.9% in the top ten. In regard to this clone: Its target is unknown.

The study, taken as a whole, reports: Available immune exposure information covered CMV serostatus only. Later work found that TCR association rates differed between HLA loci; DRB1 had the most and HLA-C the fewest.

The sequence was collected from a man aged 25-45 years in good health and CMV-seropositive. The sample was PBMCs.

This chain's CDR3 is CASSLGDRSNTEAFF. CDR3 nucleotides: TGTGCCAGCAGCTTGGGGGACAGGAGCAACACTGAAGCTTTCTTT. The chain is built from TRBV5-4 and TRBJ1-1; TRBD1 agrees at 8 bases. Per the germline V gene, CDR1 is SGHNT and CDR2 is YYREEE (reference sequence). The CDR3 loop spans 15 amino acids. Losses at the gene ends were 0 bases for V and 2 bases for J; bases not matched to a gene: 3. Based on the CDR3 plus reference TRBV5-4 and TRBJ1-1, the full variable domain is ETGVTQSPTHLIKTRGQQVTLRCSSQSGHNTVSWYQQALGQGPQFIFQYYREEENGRGNFPPRFSGLQFPNYSSELNVNALELDDSALYLCASSLGDRSNTEAFFGQGTRLTVV.